This T cell receptor (beta chain) was obtained from a study of control samples from healthy donors and cancer patients (dated by TCRdb to between 2020 and 2021). The method behind the library was the immunoSEQ multiplex PCR assay. TCRdb stores this immuneACCESS table with in-frame sequences only. Part of the clones is absent; in the studies checked, under half of the shortfall reflects unresolved V genes, and no reason is known for the rest. Recorded for this sample are 97,000 or so clones; 90% to 95% of them occurred a single time. About 2.5% of the sample is held by the ten biggest clonotypes. About this clone itself: Its antigen is currently not known. The input lacks base qualities; no much larger clone sits a single base away.

CDR1 and CDR2, looked up from the germline V gene, are SNHLY and FYNNEI. Unmatched junction bases come to 6, with V trimmed by 5 bases and J by 3 bases. The CDR3 contains 15 residues, cysteine and phenylalanine counted. The only DNA kept is the CDR3, 45 bases in frame from the first base. This receptor was taken from a woman aged 18 to 35 in good health. The specimen sequenced was blood. The rearranged chain carries TRBV2 and TRBJ2-3, and TRBD1 aligns with 9 junction nucleotides. The bases read TGTGCCAGCAGTCCACAGGGGGCGGTAACAGATACGCAGTATTTT. Its product reads: CASSPQGAVTDTQYF.